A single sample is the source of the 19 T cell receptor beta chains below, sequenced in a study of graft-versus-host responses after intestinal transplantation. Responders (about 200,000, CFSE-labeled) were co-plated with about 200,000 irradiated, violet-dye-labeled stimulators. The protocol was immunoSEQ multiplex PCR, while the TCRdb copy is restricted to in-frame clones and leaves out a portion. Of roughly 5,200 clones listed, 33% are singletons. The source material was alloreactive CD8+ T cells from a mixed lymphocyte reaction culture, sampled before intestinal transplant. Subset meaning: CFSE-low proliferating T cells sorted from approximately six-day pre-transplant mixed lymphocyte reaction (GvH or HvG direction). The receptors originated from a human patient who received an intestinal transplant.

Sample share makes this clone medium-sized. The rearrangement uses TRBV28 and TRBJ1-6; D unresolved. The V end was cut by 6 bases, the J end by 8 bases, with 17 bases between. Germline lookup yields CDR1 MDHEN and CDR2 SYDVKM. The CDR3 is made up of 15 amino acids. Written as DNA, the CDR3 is TGTGCCAGCAGCCCCCGGGGTCCATTGGATTCACCCCTCCACTTT. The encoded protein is CASSPRGPLDSPLHF.

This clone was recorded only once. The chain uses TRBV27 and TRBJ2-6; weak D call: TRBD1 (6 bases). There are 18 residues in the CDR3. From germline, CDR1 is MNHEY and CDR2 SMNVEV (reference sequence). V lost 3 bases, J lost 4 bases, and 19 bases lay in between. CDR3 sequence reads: CASSLDWDQGPGANVLTF. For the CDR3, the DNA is TGTGCCAGCAGTTTGGATTGGGACCAGGGGCCAGGGGCCAACGTCCTGACTTTC. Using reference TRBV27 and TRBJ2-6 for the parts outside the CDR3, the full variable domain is EAQVTQNPRYLITVTGKKLTVTCSQNMNHEYMSWYRQDPGLGLRQIYYSMNVEVTDKGDVPEGYKVSRKEKRNFPLILESPSPNQTSLYFCASSLDWDQGPGANVLTFGAGSRLTVL.

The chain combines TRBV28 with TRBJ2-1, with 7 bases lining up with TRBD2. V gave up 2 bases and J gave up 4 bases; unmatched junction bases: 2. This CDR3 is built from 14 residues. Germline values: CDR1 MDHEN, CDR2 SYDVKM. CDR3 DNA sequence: TGTGCCAGCAGTTTACTAGCGGAATACAATGAGCAGTTCTTC. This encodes CASSLLAEYNEQFF.

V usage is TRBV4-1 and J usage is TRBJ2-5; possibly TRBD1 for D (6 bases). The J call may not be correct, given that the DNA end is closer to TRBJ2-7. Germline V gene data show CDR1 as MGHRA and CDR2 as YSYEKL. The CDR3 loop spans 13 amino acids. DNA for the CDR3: TGCGCCAGCAGCTACAGGGAAACGTACGAGCAGTACTTC. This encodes CASSYRETYEQYF.

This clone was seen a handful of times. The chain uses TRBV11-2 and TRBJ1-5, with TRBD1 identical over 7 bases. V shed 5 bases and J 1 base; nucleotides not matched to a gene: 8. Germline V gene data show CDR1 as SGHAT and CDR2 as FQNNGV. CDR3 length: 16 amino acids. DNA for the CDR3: TGTGCCAGCAGCCCCCGGGACAGACTAAGCAATCAGCCCCAGCATTTT. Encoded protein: CASSPRDRLSNQPQHF.

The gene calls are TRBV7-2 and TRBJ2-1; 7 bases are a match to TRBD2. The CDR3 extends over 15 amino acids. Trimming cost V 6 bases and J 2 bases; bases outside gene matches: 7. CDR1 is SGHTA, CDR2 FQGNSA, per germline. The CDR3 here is CASSSSGGAYNEQFF. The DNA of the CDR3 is TGTGCCAGCAGTTCTAGCGGTGGGGCCTACAATGAGCAGTTCTTC.

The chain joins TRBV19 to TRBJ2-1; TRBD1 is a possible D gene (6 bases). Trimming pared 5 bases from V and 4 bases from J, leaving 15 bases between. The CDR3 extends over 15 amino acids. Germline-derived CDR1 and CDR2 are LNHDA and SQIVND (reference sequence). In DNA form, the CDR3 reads TGTGCCAGTAGTCTCGCAGGGGCCGGGTACAATGAGCAGTTCTTC. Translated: CASSLAGAGYNEQFF.

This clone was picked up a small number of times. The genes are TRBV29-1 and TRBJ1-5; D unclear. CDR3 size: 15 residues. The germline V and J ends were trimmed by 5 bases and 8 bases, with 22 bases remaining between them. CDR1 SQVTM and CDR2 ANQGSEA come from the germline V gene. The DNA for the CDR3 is TGCAGCGTTCAGGAGGCAGCCGGAAAGAGGGAGCCCCAGCATTTT. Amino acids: CSVQEAAGKREPQHF.

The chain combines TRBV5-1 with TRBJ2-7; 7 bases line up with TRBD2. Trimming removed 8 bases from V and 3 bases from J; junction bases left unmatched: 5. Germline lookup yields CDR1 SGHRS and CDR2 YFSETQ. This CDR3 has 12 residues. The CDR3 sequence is CASPGLFYEQYF. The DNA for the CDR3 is TGCGCCAGTCCGGGACTATTCTACGAGCAGTACTTC.

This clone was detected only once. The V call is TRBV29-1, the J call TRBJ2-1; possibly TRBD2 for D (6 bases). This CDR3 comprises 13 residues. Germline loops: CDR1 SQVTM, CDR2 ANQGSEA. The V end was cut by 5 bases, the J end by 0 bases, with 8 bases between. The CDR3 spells CSVTGGSYNEQFF. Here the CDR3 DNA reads TGCAGCGTTACCGGGGGCTCCTACAATGAGCAGTTCTTC.

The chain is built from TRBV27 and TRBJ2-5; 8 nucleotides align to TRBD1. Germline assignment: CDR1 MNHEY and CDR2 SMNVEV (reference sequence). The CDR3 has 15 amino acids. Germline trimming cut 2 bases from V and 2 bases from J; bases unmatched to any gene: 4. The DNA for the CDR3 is TGTGCCAGCAGTTTACGGACAGGGCCTCAAGAGACCCAGTACTTC. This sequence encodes CASSLRTGPQETQYF.

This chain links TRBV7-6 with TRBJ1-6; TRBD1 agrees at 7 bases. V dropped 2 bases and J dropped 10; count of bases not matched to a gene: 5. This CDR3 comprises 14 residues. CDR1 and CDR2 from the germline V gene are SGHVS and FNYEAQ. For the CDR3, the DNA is TGTGCCAGCAGCTTAACAGGGGCGGGATCACCCCTCCACTTT. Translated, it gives CASSLTGAGSPLHF.

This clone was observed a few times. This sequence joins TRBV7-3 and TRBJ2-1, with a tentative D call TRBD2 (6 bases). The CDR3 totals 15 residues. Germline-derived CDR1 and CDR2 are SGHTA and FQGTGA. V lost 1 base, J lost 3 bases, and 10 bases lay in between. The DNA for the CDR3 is TGTGCCAGCAGCTTAATGGGGGGAGTCTACAATGAGCAGTTCTTC. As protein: CASSLMGGVYNEQFF.

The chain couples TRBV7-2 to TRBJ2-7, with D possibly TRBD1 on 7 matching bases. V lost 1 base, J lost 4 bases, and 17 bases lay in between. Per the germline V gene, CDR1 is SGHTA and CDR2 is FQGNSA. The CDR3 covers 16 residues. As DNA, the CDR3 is TGTGCCAGCAGCTTAGAGGGCAGGGGGGTAGGTTACGAGCAGTACTTC. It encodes CASSLEGRGVGYEQYF.

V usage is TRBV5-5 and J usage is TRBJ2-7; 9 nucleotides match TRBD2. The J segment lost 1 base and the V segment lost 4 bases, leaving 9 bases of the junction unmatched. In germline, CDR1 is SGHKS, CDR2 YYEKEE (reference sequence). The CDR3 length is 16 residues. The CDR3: CASSPGLASDSYEQYF. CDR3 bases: TGTGCCAGCAGCCCCGGACTAGCGAGCGATTCCTACGAGCAGTACTTC.

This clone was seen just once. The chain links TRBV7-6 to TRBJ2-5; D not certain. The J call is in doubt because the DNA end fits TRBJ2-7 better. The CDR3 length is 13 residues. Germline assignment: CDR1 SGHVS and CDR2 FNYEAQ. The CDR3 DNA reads TGTGCCAGCAGCTCTGGAGAAACCTACGAGCAGTACTTC. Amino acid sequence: CASSSGETYEQYF.

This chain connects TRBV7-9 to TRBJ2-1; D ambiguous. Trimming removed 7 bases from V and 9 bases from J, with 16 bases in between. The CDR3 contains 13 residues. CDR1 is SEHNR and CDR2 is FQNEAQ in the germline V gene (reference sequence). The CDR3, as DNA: TGTGCCAGCACCCCTTTTAGAGATCTTGAGCAGTTCTTC. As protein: CASTPFRDLEQFF. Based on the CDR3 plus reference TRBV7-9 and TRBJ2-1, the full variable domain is DTGVSQNPRHKITKRGQNVTFRCDPISEHNRLYWYRQTLGQGPEFLTYFQNEAQLEKSRLLSDRFSAERPKGSFSTLEIQRTEQGDSAMYLCASTPFRDLEQFFGPGTRLTVL.

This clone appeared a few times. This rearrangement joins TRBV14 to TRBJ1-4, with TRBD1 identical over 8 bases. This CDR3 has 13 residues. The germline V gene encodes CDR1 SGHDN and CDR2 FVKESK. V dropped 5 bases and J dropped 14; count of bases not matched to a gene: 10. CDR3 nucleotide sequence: TGTGCCAGCAGCTATTGGACAGGGAAGAATCTGTTTTTT. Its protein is CASSYWTGKNLFF.

The CDR3 here is CASSPTTSGSLHEQFF. The DNA for the CDR3 is TGTGCCAGCAGCCCGACGACTAGCGGGAGTCTTCATGAGCAGTTCTTC. The V and J genes are TRBV7-3 and TRBJ2-1; TRBD2 matches at 12 bases. V lost 5 bases to trimming and J lost 8 bases; unmatched junction nucleotides: 10. The CDR3 is 16 amino acids. Germline-derived CDR1 and CDR2 are SGHTA and FQGTGA.